This TCR beta chain was obtained from a study of T cell repertoires in cytomegalovirus infection. The overall study: It can be stated that public TCR beta signatures indicated CMV infection as well as a matching HLA type.

TCRdb re-derived calls from the reads in MiXCR, one entry per CDR3 protein. The sample has tens of thousands of distinct CDR3 sequences, around 18% seen once. Germline V gives CDR1 SGHTA, CDR2 FQGNSA. The CDR3 runs 17 residues. This clonotype was found once. What it binds is not known. One end of the junction varies from germline; a read error may be responsible. Notes on the study in general: HLA-C-restricted TCR beta clonotypes specific for CMV led the ex vivo response.

The V and J genes are TRBV7-2 and TRBJ2-4, with 11 positions matching TRBD2. This sequence was found in a human donor in good health (CMV status not recorded). Some clones in this sample may be carry-over from other donors' samples. This material consisted of CD8+ T cells from cultured PBMCs, taken from culture after CMV antigen stimulation. CDR3 bases: TGTGCCAGCAGCTTCCCGACTAGCGGGGTAGCCAAAAACAGTCAGTACTTC. Its protein product is CASSFPTSGVAKNSQYF.